Presented here are 7 T cell receptor beta chains from one specimen sequenced in a study of cytomegalovirus exposure and HLA in healthy donors. The PCR contained 60 Vbeta and 13 Jbeta primers. The data were produced by immunoSEQ multiplex PCR, yet TCRdb's version contains in-frame clones alone and is incomplete. The sample yields 100,000 or so clones, around 73% seen once. Sample: PBMCs. These TCRs come from a man aged 25 to 45 in good health and CMV-seronegative.

The chain has TRBV6-1 and TRBJ1-1; no firm D call. The V and J ends lost 2 bases and 10 bases respectively, with 14 bases between them. Per germline, CDR1 MNHNS and CDR2 SASEGT. The CDR3 sequence is 13 residues long. The CDR3 spells CASSELNRGGAFF. DNA of the CDR3: TGTGCCAGCAGTGAATTAAACCGCGGCGGAGCTTTCTTT.

The sample holds one count of this clone. The J gene is TRBJ1-4, the V gene TRBV19, with 8 bases aligning to TRBD1. The CDR3 runs to 14 residues. Germline CDR1 reads LNHDA; CDR2 reads SQIVND (reference sequence). The ends lost 7 bases at V and 7 bases at J; junction bases unmatched: 8. In DNA, the CDR3 is TGTGCCAGTACTGCAGGGGGCGGGGGTGAAAAACTGTTTTTT. Protein product: CASTAGGGGEKLFF.

This clone showed up just once. This chain links TRBV9 with TRBJ2-2; D uncertain. Germline values: CDR1 SGDLS, CDR2 YYNGEE. V dropped 0 bases and J dropped 6 bases, with 9 bases sitting between them. The CDR3 has 14 amino acids. CDR3 loop: CASSVGDFSGELFF. The CDR3 bases are TGTGCCAGCAGCGTAGGAGACTTCTCCGGGGAGCTGTTTTTT.

The chain uses TRBV19 and TRBJ2-7; 8 positions agree with TRBD2. The CDR3 sequence is 14 residues long. CDR1 and CDR2 (germline): LNHDA, SQIVND (reference sequence). J lost 3 bases, V lost 3 bases, and 4 bases had no gene match. This CDR3 reads CASSMRGEIYEQYF. The DNA of the CDR3 is TGTGCCAGTAGTATGCGGGGGGAGATCTACGAGCAGTACTTC.

J is TRBJ1-1 and V is TRBV7-6, with a weak D call TRBD1 (5 bases). CDR3 size: 15 residues. Germline V gene lookup returns CDR1 SGHVS and CDR2 FNYEAQ. Trimming cost V 5 bases and J 1 base, with 14 bases left between them. The CDR3 reads CASSQEGFWNTEAFF. As DNA, the CDR3 is TGTGCCAGCAGCCAGGAGGGGTTCTGGAACACTGAAGCTTTCTTT.

This clone was recorded a few times. The genes are TRBV29-1 and TRBJ1-1; no firm D call. The germline V and J ends were trimmed by 6 bases and 0 bases, with 20 bases remaining between them. The CDR3 length is 16 residues. CDR1 and CDR2 (germline): SQVTM, ANQGSEA. CDR3 in amino acids: CSVPLGFSTMNTEAFF. The CDR3 DNA reads TGCAGCGTCCCCCTAGGATTCAGCACCATGAACACTGAAGCTTTCTTT.

This chain joins TRBV9 and TRBJ2-7; 9 nucleotides line up with TRBD1. From germline, CDR1 is SGDLS and CDR2 YYNGEE. The length of the CDR3 is 15 residues. V lost 3 bases, J lost 5 bases, and 9 bases stayed unmatched. CDR3 DNA: TGTGCCAGCAGCGCCAGTCAGGACAGGGGAAACGAGCAGTACTTC. It translates to CASSASQDRGNEQYF.